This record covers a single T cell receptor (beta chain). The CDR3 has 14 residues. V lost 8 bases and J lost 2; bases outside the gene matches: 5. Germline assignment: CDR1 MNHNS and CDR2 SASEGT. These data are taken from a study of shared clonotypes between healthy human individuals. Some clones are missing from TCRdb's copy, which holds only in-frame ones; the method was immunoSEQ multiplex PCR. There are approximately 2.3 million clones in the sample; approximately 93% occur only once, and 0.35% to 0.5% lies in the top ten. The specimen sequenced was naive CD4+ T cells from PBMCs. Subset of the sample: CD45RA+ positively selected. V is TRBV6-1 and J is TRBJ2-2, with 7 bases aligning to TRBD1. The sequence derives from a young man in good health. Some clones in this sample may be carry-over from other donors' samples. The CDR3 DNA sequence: TGTGCCAGCCTGACAGGGACCAACACCGGGGAGCTGTTTTTT. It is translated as CASLTGTNTGELFF.